The 16 T cell receptor beta chains presented below share a single source sample, sequenced in a study of control samples from healthy donors and cancer patients. Some clones are missing from TCRdb's copy, which holds only in-frame ones; the method was immunoSEQ multiplex PCR. The table has approximately 83,000 clones, approximately 93% seen once. Sequenced input: blood. The receptors were sampled from a woman aged 25-40 years in good health.

The chain employs TRBV11-3 and TRBJ2-3, with 7 bases matching TRBD1. Germline V lookup: CDR1 SGHNT, CDR2 YENEEA. There are 15 residues in the CDR3. Trimming cost V 3 bases and J 1 base; bases outside gene matches: 4. In nucleotides, the CDR3 is TGTGCCAGCAGCTTTGAAGGGGGCGGCACAGATACGCAGTATTTT. Residues: CASSFEGGGTDTQYF.

The rearrangement uses TRBV6-5 and TRBJ1-5; TRBD1 aligns across 7 bases. This CDR3 has 13 residues. The trim removed 5 bases at V and 7 bases at J, leaving 5 bases unmatched. CDR1 and CDR2 from the germline V gene are MNHEY and SVGAGI. CDR3 region: CASSRQGFQPQHF. The CDR3 DNA reads as TGTGCCAGCAGTAGACAGGGTTTCCAGCCCCAGCATTTT.

The gene calls are TRBV30 and TRBJ1-5, with D perhaps TRBD1 (5 bases). The CDR3 spans 13 residues. CDR1 is GTSNPN, CDR2 SVGIG, per germline (reference sequence). The germline V and J ends were trimmed by 1 base and 5 bases, with 9 bases remaining between them. As DNA, the CDR3 is TGTGCCTGGAGTGGACAGAACCATCAGCCCCAGCATTTT. Its translation: CAWSGQNHQPQHF.

The gene calls are TRBV28 and TRBJ1-2; D uncertain. Germline V CDR1 and CDR2: MDHEN, SYDVKM. V lost 3 bases to trimming and J lost 3 bases, with 8 bases between them. This CDR3 comprises 13 residues. CDR3 DNA sequence: TGTGCCAGCAGTTTTCCACTAGACTATGGCTACACCTTC. Amino acids: CASSFPLDYGYTF.

V and J are TRBV27 and TRBJ1-2; maybe TRBD1 (5 bases). The CDR3 is 13 amino acids. Germline V gene sequence: CDR1 MNHEY, CDR2 SMNVEV (reference sequence). V shed 2 bases and J shed 8 bases, with 12 bases lying between them. The CDR3 region has the DNA TGTGCCAGCAGTTTAACGGGGCCGGAAGGCTACACCTTC. This gives the protein CASSLTGPEGYTF.

The chain combines TRBV28 with TRBJ1-6, with TRBD1 identical over 7 bases. There are 15 residues in the CDR3. V was pared by 6 bases and J by 10 bases, with 12 bases of the junction left unmatched. Germline V lookup: CDR1 MDHEN, CDR2 SYDVKM. CDR3 sequence: CASSRTSGGQSPLHF. The CDR3 nucleotides are TGTGCCAGCAGCCGAACGTCAGGGGGACAATCACCCCTCCACTTT.

The rearrangement links TRBV2 to TRBJ1-1, with unresolved D. Germline CDR1 is SNHLY and CDR2 is FYNNEI. The CDR3 contains 13 residues. Trimming pared 2 bases from V and 8 bases from J, leaving 12 bases between. The CDR3 is CASSEWGRVEAFF. As DNA, the CDR3 is TGTGCCAGCAGTGAATGGGGTAGGGTCGAAGCTTTCTTT.

The rearrangement uses TRBV27 and TRBJ1-2; D possibly corresponds to TRBD1 (6 bases). Germline lookup yields CDR1 MNHEY and CDR2 SMNVEV (reference sequence). The CDR3 contains 15 residues. V was shortened by 5 bases and J by 5 bases, with 18 bases between the two germline ends. CDR3 coding DNA: TGTGCCAGCAGTGTAAACAGGGACGGAGTGTATGGCTACACCTTC. Translation gives CASSVNRDGVYGYTF.

The chain joins TRBV2 to TRBJ2-7, with 14 bases lining up with TRBD2. Germline V gene data show CDR1 as SNHLY and CDR2 as FYNNEI. Germline trimming cut 6 bases from V and 0 bases from J; bases unmatched to any gene: 10. This CDR3 is built from 18 residues. CDR3 DNA sequence: TGTGCCAGCAGACCCGGGACTAGCGGGGGACTACTCTCCTACGAGCAGTACTTC. Amino acids: CASRPGTSGGLLSYEQYF.

The chain joins TRBV30 to TRBJ2-2; possible D gene TRBD1, 6 bases. The CDR3 has 19 amino acids. CDR1 GTSNPN and CDR2 SVGIG come from the germline V gene (reference sequence). Trimming took off 7 bases at V and 2 bases at J, with 29 bases between the two ends. The CDR3 sequence is CAYNPGGTGRALNTGELFF. The CDR3 DNA is TGTGCCTACAACCCCGGAGGTACAGGGAGAGCTCTAAACACCGGGGAGCTGTTTTTT.

The chain joins TRBV6-5 to TRBJ1-1; D remains unclear. Germline CDR1 MNHEY, CDR2 SVGAGI. The CDR3 has 12 amino acids. Trimming left V 7 bases short and J 8 bases short, with 14 bases between. Here the CDR3 DNA reads TGTGCCAGCAAGAGCTTGGCAGAAGAAGCTTTCTTT. Translated, it gives CASKSLAEEAFF.

Regarding this clone: The sample contains more than one DNA sequence encoding this CDR3. V usage is TRBV9 and J usage is TRBJ1-2; the D is unclear. Trimming took off 4 bases at V and 8 bases at J, with 18 bases between the two ends. The CDR3 loop spans 14 amino acids. Germline values: CDR1 SGDLS, CDR2 YYNGEE. CDR3 residues: CASSLKAASGGYTF. The CDR3 DNA reads TGTGCCAGCAGCCTAAAAGCGGCCTCGGGGGGCTACACCTTC.

The chain carries TRBV7-9 and TRBJ2-1; 14 nucleotides line up with TRBD2. J gave up 8 bases and V 3 bases, and 6 bases lay outside the gene matches. Germline V gene sequence: CDR1 SEHNR, CDR2 FQNEAQ (reference sequence). CDR3 size: 16 residues. The CDR3 reads CASSLGGTSGSDEQFF. DNA for the CDR3: TGTGCCAGCAGCTTGGGGGGGACTAGCGGGAGCGATGAGCAGTTCTTC.

The V call is TRBV14, the J call TRBJ1-4; no reliable D call. V was pared by 3 bases and J by 8 bases, with 13 bases between. The CDR3 contains 14 residues. CDR1 is SGHDN, CDR2 FVKESK, per germline. This CDR3 reads CASSQITPEEKLFF. CDR3 nucleotides: TGTGCCAGCAGCCAGATAACTCCGGAGGAAAAACTGTTTTTT.

In this sample, this clone turned up once. The chain recombines TRBV4-1 with TRBJ1-2, with TRBD1 matching 7 bases. The CDR3 contains 13 residues. Germline V gene sequence: CDR1 MGHRA, CDR2 YSYEKL. Trimming took 3 bases from V and 8 from J; bases not matched to a gene: 6. In nucleotides, the CDR3 is TGCGCCAGCAGCCAGAAGGACAGGAGCGGCTACACCTTC. This translates into CASSQKDRSGYTF.

The V gene is TRBV9, the J gene TRBJ1-4; no firm D call. V lost 0 bases and J 2 bases, leaving 11 bases between the germline ends. The CDR3 runs to 16 residues. The germline V gene encodes CDR1 SGDLS and CDR2 YYNGEE. The CDR3 DNA reads TGTGCCAGCAGCGTAGGAACGCGGAACACTAATGAAAAACTGTTTTTT. This codes for CASSVGTRNTNEKLFF.